The 10 T cell receptor beta chains presented below share a single source sample, sequenced in a study of response to subunit inactivated influenza vaccine. TCRdb re-called the RT-PCR reads with MiXCR, one entry per CDR3 protein. In the table there are about 540,000 distinct CDR3 sequences, roughly 25% of which are singletons. These data were likewise used in another study, on T cells expressing NK-cell markers. As that study records: As the method of synthesis, 5'RACE template switching with UMIs yielded TCR beta cDNA.

The input for sequencing was CD4+ T cells sorted from PBMCs, taken 11 to 12 days after vaccination. All receptors come from a man aged 45-65 years who received an inactivated influenza vaccine.

The chain recombines TRBV4-1 with TRBJ1-5; 7 nucleotides agree with TRBD1. After removal of 4 bases from V and 6 bases from J, the junction contained 3 bases not matched to a gene. This CDR3 is built from 13 residues. Germline V lookup: CDR1 MGHRA, CDR2 YSYEKL. CDR3 nucleotide sequence: TGCGCCAGCAGCCCCAGGGGGAGTCAGCCCCAGCATTTT. Encoded protein: CASSPRGSQPQHF.

This clonotype has more than one count but fewer than ten. The chain recombines TRBV5-1 with TRBJ1-2; 8 bases fit TRBD1. Germline V gene data show CDR1 as SGHRS and CDR2 as YFSETQ. This CDR3 is 14 amino acids long. The V segment lost 3 bases and the J segment 3 bases; nucleotides outside the gene matches: 4. This chain's CDR3 is CASSWQGQDYGYTF. CDR3 coding DNA: TGCGCCAGCAGCTGGCAGGGACAGGACTATGGCTACACCTTC.

This chain uses TRBV10-3 with TRBJ1-2, with unresolved D. The CDR3 loop spans 14 amino acids. The V end was cut by 5 bases, the J end by 4 bases, with 14 bases between. Germline-derived CDR1 and CDR2 are ENHRY and SYGVKD. CDR3 in DNA: TGTGCCATCAGTCTGGGAGGAAGCATCTATGGCTACACCTTC. It encodes CAISLGGSIYGYTF.

The sample holds a few counts of this clonotype. V is TRBV20-1 and J is TRBJ2-3, with 12 bases identical to TRBD2. Trimming removed 1 base from V and 6 bases from J; junction bases left unmatched: 14. This CDR3 region has 18 residues. The germline V gene has CDR1 DFQATT and CDR2 SNEGSKA (reference sequence). CDR3 DNA sequence: TGCAGTGCTAGAGCCCTACAAACTAGCGGGGGGCCAGGTGATACGCAGTATTTT. Translated: CSARALQTSGGPGDTQYF.

The rearrangement uses TRBV4-1 and TRBJ2-3; TRBD1 agrees at 7 bases. This CDR3 is built from 15 residues. CDR1 is MGHRA and CDR2 is YSYEKL in the germline V gene. After removal of 5 bases from V and 0 bases from J, the junction contained 5 bases not matched to a gene. The CDR3 coding sequence is TGCGCCAGCAGCACCTCGGGACAGAGCACAGATACGCAGTATTTT. Protein product: CASSTSGQSTDTQYF.

This clonotype occurred a few times. The CDR3 DNA reads as TGTGCCAGCAGCTTAGGGACAGGGTTGAGTGAAAAACTGTTTTTT. Encoded protein: CASSLGTGLSEKLFF. The chain couples TRBV7-6 to TRBJ1-4; 8 nucleotides align to TRBD1. Trimming cost V 1 base and J 7 bases; bases outside gene matches: 5. The CDR3 loop spans 15 amino acids. CDR1 is SGHVS, CDR2 FNYEAQ, per germline.

The V gene is TRBV7-2, the J gene TRBJ1-2; no clear D. V shed 1 base and J shed 8 bases, with 17 bases lying between them. The CDR3 length is 15 residues. The germline V gene has CDR1 SGHTA and CDR2 FQGNSA. Here the CDR3 DNA reads TGTGCCAGCAGCTTAGACCCGGGTAGGCTGCGAGGCTACACCTTC. This sequence encodes CASSLDPGRLRGYTF.

This clonotype has a handful of counts. The rearrangement links TRBV28 to TRBJ2-1; D gene uncertain. With 5 bases removed from V and 4 bases from J, the gap between germline ends came to 12 bases. This CDR3 is 14 amino acids long. CDR1 is MDHEN and CDR2 is SYDVKM in the germline V gene. In DNA, the CDR3 is TGTGCCAGCAGTGTGATCGGACCATACAATGAGCAGTTCTTC. It codes for CASSVIGPYNEQFF. Full variable domain (remainder filled in from reference TRBV28 and TRBJ2-1): DVKVTQSSRYLVKRTGEKVFLECVQDMDHENMFWYRQDPGLGLRLIYFSYDVKMKEKGDIPEGYSVSREKKERFSLILESASTNQTSMYLCASSVIGPYNEQFFGPGTRLTVL.

The chain combines TRBV7-2 with TRBJ1-4, with D unresolved. The V end was cut by 6 bases, the J end by 3 bases, with 11 bases between. This CDR3 region has 14 residues. The germline V gene has CDR1 SGHTA and CDR2 FQGNSA. CDR3 residues: CASRKLKANEKLFF. CDR3 in DNA: TGTGCCAGCAGAAAACTGAAGGCTAATGAAAAACTGTTTTTT.

In this sample, this clonotype turned up a few times. The genes are TRBV12-3 or TRBV12-4 and TRBJ2-1; no clear D gene. The CDR3 is made up of 15 amino acids. The V gene lost 4 bases and the J gene lost 2 bases, with 12 bases spanning the gap. CDR3: CASSSALAAYNEQFF. The CDR3 coding sequence is TGTGCCAGCAGTTCCGCCTTAGCCGCCTACAATGAGCAGTTCTTC.